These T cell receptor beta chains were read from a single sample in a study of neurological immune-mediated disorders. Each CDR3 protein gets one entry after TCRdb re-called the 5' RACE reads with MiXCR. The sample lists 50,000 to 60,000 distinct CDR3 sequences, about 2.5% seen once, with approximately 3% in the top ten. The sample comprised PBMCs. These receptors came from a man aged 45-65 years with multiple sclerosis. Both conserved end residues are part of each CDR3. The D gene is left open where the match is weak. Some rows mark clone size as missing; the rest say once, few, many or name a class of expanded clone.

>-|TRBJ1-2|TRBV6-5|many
TGTGCCAGCAGTTACCGGGACACGGCGGTCACCTTC
CASSYRDTAVTF
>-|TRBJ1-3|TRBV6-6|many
TGTGCCAGCAGCTTGGTACAGGGCTCTGGAAACACCATATATTTT
CASSLVQGSGNTIYF
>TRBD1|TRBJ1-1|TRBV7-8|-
TGTGCCAGCAGCTTAGTCGGGACAGGGCTCATGAACACTGAAGCTTTCTTT
CASSLVGTGLMNTEAFF
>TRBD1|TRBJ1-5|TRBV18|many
TGTGCCAGCTCACTCGGGACAGGGAACGGGCCCCAGCATTTT
CASSLGTGNGPQHF
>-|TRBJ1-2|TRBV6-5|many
TGTGCCAGCAGCGTAGGGAGTGACTATGGCTACACCTTC
CASSVGSDYGYTF
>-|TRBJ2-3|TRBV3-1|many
TGTGCCAGCAGCCACCGGGGGCGCCCAGATACGCAGTATTTT
CASSHRGRPDTQYF
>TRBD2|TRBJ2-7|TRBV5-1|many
TGCGCCAGCAGCAGGCAGACTAGCGGCTACGAGCAGTACTTC
CASSRQTSGYEQYF
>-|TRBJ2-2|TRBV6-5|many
TGTGCCAGCAGATCGGAACAGGGCCGGACCGGGGAGCTGTTTTTT
CASRSEQGRTGELFF
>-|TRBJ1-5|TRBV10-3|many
TGTGCCATCAGTGAGGTTCGGCAGCCCCAGCATTTT
CAISEVRQPQHF
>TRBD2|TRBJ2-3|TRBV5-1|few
TGCGCCAGCAGCTTGGAACTAGCGGGGGGTAGCACAGATACGCAGTATTTT
CASSLELAGGSTDTQYF
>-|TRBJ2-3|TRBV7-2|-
TGTGCCAGCAGCTTAGGGAGGTTGGGCACAGATACGCAGTATTTT
CASSLGRLGTDTQYF
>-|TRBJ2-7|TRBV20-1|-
TGCAGTGCTACTGGGACCTCGGGCCTCAAAGAGCAGTACTTC
CSATGTSGLKEQYF
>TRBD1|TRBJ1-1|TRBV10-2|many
TGCGCCAGCAGACCCGGGACAGGGACCGCTGAAGCTTTCTTT
CASRPGTGTAEAFF
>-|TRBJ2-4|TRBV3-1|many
TGTGCCAGCAGCCCCACTGGGGGGAGTGGGGCCAAAAACATTCAGTACTTC
CASSPTGGSGAKNIQYF
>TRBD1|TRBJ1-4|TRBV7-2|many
TGTGCCAGCAGCCCCCAGGGGGCGCGGGATGAAAAACTGTTTTTT
CASSPQGARDEKLFF
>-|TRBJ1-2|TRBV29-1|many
TGCAGCGTTTCCTACAGGGCCCCGAATGGCTACACCTTC
CSVSYRAPNGYTF
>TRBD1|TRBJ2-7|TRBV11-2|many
TGTGCCAGCAGTCCAATCCAGCGACAGGGGCAATACGAGCAGTACTTC
CASSPIQRQGQYEQYF
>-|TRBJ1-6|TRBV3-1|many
TGTGCCAGCAGCCAAGGGGAGGATGGCTATAATTCACCCCTCCACTTT
CASSQGEDGYNSPLHF
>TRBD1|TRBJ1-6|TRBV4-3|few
TGCGCCAGCCGCCAGGGACAGGGAAATTCACCCCTCCACTTT
CASRQGQGNSPLHF
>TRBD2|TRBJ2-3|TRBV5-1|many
TGCGCCAGCAGCCCCACTAGCGGGGGGGCCTGGGATACGCAGTATTTT
CASSPTSGGAWDTQYF
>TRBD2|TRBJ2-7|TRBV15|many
TGTGCCACCAGCAGAGAAGGAGTAGCGGGGACCTACGAGCAGTACTTC
CATSREGVAGTYEQYF